The 5 T cell receptor beta chains given below trace back to one sample, sequenced in a study of blood T cell repertoires in COVID-19. The repertoire was sequenced with immunoSEQ multiplex PCR; TCRdb's copy has only in-frame clones and lacks some. Of roughly 220,000 clones listed, 88% were seen once; the top ten hold just over 2.5%. Source material: PBMCs or T cells enriched from blood (not recorded which). The receptors were sampled from a woman in her twenties or thirties who had recovered from COVID-19.

This clone was seen a few times. The chain links TRBV19 to TRBJ1-5; D not certain. The length of the CDR3 is 14 residues. V lost 6 bases and J 4 bases, leaving 13 bases between the germline ends. Germline CDR1 is LNHDA and CDR2 is SQIVND (reference sequence). The CDR3 sequence: CASRAPLDNQPQHF. Here the CDR3 DNA reads TGTGCCAGTAGAGCCCCCTTAGATAATCAGCCCCAGCATTTT.

The chain recombines TRBV13 with TRBJ2-1; 9 bases are shared with TRBD1. The trim removed 7 bases at V and 5 bases at J, leaving 9 bases unmatched. Germline V gives CDR1 PRHDT, CDR2 FYEKMQ (reference sequence). CDR3 size: 15 residues. The CDR3, as DNA: TGTGCCAGCACCCCCGGGACAGGGATCCACAATGAGCAGTTCTTC. As protein: CASTPGTGIHNEQFF.

This clone was counted once. The J gene is TRBJ1-4, the V gene TRBV14; D unresolved. Trimming stripped 0 bases from V and 6 bases from J, with 5 bases between. The CDR3 is 13 amino acids. Looked up from germline, CDR1 is SGHDN and CDR2 is FVKESK. The CDR3 region is CASSQDADEKLFF. DNA for the CDR3: TGTGCCAGCAGCCAAGATGCGGATGAAAAACTGTTTTTT.

V usage is TRBV23-1 and J usage is TRBJ1-5; D is undetermined. Being an ORF, TRBV23-1 has a function that is uncertain. The CDR3 has 14 amino acids. Trimming removed 0 bases from V and 6 bases from J, with 9 bases in between. CDR3 sequence reads: CASSQSASGQPQHF. CDR3 nucleotide sequence: TGCGCCAGCAGTCAATCAGCTAGCGGTCAGCCCCAGCATTTT.

The rearrangement uses TRBV7-9 and TRBJ2-5; TRBD1 aligns across 8 bases. Germline CDR1 SEHNR, CDR2 FQNEAQ (reference sequence). CDR3 length: 14 amino acids. The trim removed 4 bases at V and 5 bases at J, leaving 6 bases unmatched. Written as DNA, the CDR3 is TGTGCCAGCAGCTCCCAGACAGGGGTGGAGACCCAGTACTTC. Protein product: CASSSQTGVETQYF.